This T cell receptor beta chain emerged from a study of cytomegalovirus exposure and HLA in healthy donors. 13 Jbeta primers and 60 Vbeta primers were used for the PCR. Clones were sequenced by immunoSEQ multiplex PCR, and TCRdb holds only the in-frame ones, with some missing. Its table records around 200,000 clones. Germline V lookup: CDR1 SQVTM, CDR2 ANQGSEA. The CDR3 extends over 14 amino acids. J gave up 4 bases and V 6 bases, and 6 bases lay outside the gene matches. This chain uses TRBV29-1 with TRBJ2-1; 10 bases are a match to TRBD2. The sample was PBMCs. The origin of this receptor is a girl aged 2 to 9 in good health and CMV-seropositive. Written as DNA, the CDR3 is TGCAGCGTCGCGGGACTAGCGTATTACAATGAGCAGTTCTTC. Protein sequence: CSVAGLAYYNEQFF.